The count of the clone carrying this TCR beta chain is one. As yet, its antigen is unknown. Primers for the PCR totalled 60 Vbeta and 13 Jbeta. TCRdb's table, derived via immunoSEQ multiplex PCR, lists solely in-frame clones and lacks some. The sample records around 94,000 clones, 75% to 90% being singletons. These data originate in a study of cytomegalovirus exposure and HLA in healthy donors. Study information: Tens of millions of unique TCR sequences came from HLA-typed donors in an early release.

V lost 5 bases and J 0 bases, leaving 10 bases between the germline ends. The germline V gene encodes CDR1 SGHRS and CDR2 YFSETQ. The length of the CDR3 is 14 residues. Study findings and constraints: A later analysis reported that several of the most significant clusters appeared to be linked to common viral pathogens, among them Epstein-Barr virus. The study put around 180 TCR beta chains on its list as cytomegalovirus-associated.

The source material was PBMCs. The rearrangement links TRBV5-1 to TRBJ2-3; D is ambiguous. This clonotype was obtained from a man aged 35 to 55 in good health and CMV-seronegative. The CDR3 coding sequence is TGCGCCAGCAGTAAACAACCTAGCACAGATACGCAGTATTTT. Amino acids: CASSKQPSTDTQYF.